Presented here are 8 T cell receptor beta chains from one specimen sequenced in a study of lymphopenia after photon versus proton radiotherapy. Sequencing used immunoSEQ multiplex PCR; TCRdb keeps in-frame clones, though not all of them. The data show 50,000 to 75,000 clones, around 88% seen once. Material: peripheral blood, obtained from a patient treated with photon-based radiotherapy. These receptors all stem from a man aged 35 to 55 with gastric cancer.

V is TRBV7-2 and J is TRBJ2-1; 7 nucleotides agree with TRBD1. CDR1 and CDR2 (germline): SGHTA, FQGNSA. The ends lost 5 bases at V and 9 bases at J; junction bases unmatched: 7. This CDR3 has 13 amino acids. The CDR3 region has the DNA TGTGCCAGCAGCGAGGACAGGCTTAGTGAGCAGTTCTTC. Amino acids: CASSEDRLSEQFF.

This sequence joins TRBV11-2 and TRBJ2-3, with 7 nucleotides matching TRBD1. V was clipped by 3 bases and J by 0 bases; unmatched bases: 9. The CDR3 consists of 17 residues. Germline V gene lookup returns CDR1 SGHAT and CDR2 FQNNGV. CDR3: CASSFEQGSISTDTQYF. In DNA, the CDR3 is TGTGCCAGCAGCTTCGAACAGGGGTCAATCAGCACAGATACGCAGTATTTT.

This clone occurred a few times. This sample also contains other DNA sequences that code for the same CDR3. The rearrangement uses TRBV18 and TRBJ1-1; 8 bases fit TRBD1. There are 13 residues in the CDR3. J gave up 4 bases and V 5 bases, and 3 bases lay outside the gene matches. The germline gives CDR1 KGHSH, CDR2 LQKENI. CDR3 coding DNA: TGTGCCAGCTCATCCGACAGGGGCACTGAAGCTTTCTTT. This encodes CASSSDRGTEAFF.

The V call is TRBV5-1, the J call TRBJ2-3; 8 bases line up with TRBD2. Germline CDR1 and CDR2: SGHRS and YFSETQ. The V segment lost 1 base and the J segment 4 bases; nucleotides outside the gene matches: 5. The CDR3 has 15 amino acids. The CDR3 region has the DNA TGCGCCAGCAGCTTGACGGGGGGGATAGCAGATACGCAGTATTTT. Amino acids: CASSLTGGIADTQYF.

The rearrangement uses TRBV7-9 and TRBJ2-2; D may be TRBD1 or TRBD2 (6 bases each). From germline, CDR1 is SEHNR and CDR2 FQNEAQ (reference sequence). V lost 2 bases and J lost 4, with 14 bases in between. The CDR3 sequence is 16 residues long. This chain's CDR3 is CASSLNIGGSTGELFF. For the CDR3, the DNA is TGTGCCAGCAGCTTAAATATAGGGGGGAGCACCGGGGAGCTGTTTTTT.

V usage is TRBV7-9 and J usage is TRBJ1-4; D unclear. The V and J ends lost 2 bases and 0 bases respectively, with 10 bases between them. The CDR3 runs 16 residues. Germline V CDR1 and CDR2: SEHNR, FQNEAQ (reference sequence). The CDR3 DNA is TGTGCCAGCAGCTTAAACAACTTTGCAACTAATGAAAAACTGTTTTTT. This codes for CASSLNNFATNEKLFF.

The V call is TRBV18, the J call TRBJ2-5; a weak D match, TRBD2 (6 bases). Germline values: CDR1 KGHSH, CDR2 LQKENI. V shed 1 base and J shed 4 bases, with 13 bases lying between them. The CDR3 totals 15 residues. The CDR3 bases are TGTGCCAGCTCACCACGGAGGGCGGACGGAGAGACCCAGTACTTC. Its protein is CASSPRRADGETQYF.

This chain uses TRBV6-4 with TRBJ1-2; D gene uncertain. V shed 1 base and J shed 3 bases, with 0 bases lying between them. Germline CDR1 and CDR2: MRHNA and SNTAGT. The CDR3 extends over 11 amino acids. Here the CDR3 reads CASSDYYGYTF. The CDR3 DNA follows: TGTGCCAGCAGTGACTACTATGGCTACACCTTC.